This T cell receptor beta chain is drawn from a study of T cell repertoires in cytomegalovirus infection. For the study at large: HLA-B-restricted CMV epitopes that are well studied were used alongside recently identified HLA-C-restricted ones. Carrying CMV and the relevant HLA type showed in public TCR beta signatures.

TCRdb called the reads again in MiXCR, with one record for every CDR3 protein. The sample lists 700,000 to 850,000 distinct CDR3 sequences, approximately 29% occurring once. Study outcomes and limitations: HLA-C-restricted CMV clonotypes gave the most frequent clonotype in two of eight donors. Of the TCR beta families, the public ones yielded a cumulative frequency that identified carriers of CMV plus the relevant HLA.

This clonotype was observed a few times. Its antigen is as yet unknown. This CDR3 is 12 amino acids long. Per germline, CDR1 MNHNS and CDR2 SASEGT. With 5 bases removed from V and 6 bases from J, the gap between germline ends came to 10 bases. The TCR sequence derives from a human donor in good health (CMV status not recorded). Some clones in this sample may be carry-over from other donors' samples. The rearrangement links TRBV6-1 to TRBJ1-1, with TRBD1 as a possible D gene (5 bases). The sample was cultured CD8+ T cells from PBMCs, taken from culture after CMV antigen stimulation. DNA of the CDR3: TGTGCCAGCAGTCAAGGGGTAGCTGAAGCTTTCTTT. As protein: CASSQGVAEAFF.